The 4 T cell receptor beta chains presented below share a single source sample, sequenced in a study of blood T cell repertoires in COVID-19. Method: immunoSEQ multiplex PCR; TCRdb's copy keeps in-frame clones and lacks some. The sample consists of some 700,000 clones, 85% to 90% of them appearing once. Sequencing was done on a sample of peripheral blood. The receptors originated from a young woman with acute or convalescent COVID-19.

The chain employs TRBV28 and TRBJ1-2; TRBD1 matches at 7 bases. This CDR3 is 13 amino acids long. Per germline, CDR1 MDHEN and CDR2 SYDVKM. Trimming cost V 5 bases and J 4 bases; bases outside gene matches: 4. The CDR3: CASSPDRVYGYTF. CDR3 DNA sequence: TGTGCCAGCAGTCCTGACAGGGTCTATGGCTACACCTTC.

Here the CDR3 DNA reads TGTGCCAGCAGTCACTCCGGGACTAGCGGGGGGGCCGCCTACAATGAGCAGTTCTTC. Its protein is CASSHSGTSGGAAYNEQFF. V is TRBV27 and J is TRBJ2-1; 16 positions agree with TRBD2. The CDR3 sequence is 19 residues long. Trimming removed 5 bases from V and 2 bases from J; junction bases left unmatched: 9. Germline CDR1 reads MNHEY; CDR2 reads SMNVEV (reference sequence).

The CDR3 region has the DNA TGCGCCAGCAGCCAAGGAACCGGGAACAGCGGTTACGAGCAGTACTTC. It specifies CASSQGTGNSGYEQYF. V usage is TRBV4-1 and J usage is TRBJ2-7; a possible D gene is TRBD2 (5 bases). The ends were cut back, 1 base at V and 4 bases at J, with 17 bases in the middle. Germline values: CDR1 MGHRA, CDR2 YSYEKL. The length of the CDR3 is 16 residues.

CDR3 nucleotides: TGTGCCACCAGTGACTGGACAGGTGGAAACACCATATATTTT. Its protein product is CATSDWTGGNTIYF. The rearrangement joins TRBV24-1 to TRBJ1-3, with 7 bases that match TRBD1. Losses at the gene ends were 4 bases for V and 3 bases for J; bases not matched to a gene: 2. Germline lookup yields CDR1 KGHDR and CDR2 SFDVKD. This CDR3 has 14 amino acids.